This T cell receptor beta chain was identified in a study of shared clonotypes between healthy human individuals. Study observations and caveats: It was expected that sequencing depth would affect clonotype sharing among donors.

Germline lookup yields CDR1 SQVTM and CDR2 ANQGSEA. Trimming removed 4 bases from V and 7 bases from J; junction bases left unmatched: 4. The CDR3 is made up of 13 amino acids. The repertoire was sequenced with immunoSEQ multiplex PCR; TCRdb's copy has only in-frame clones and lacks some. The sample includes about 700,000 clones, just over 90% of them seen just once. CD8 cells regarded as naive lacked CD45RO, were positively chosen for CCR7, and omitted terminally differentiated effector memory CD45RA+ cells. Note on this clone: Its matching antigen is unknown.

The sequence came from a man aged 25-45 years in good health. Sequenced material: naive CD8+ T cells sorted from blood. This sequence joins TRBV29-1 and TRBJ2-1; TRBD2 matches 10 bases. Here the CDR3 DNA reads TGCAGCGTTGGGACTAGCGGTTTTAATGAGCAGTTCTTC. As protein: CSVGTSGFNEQFF.